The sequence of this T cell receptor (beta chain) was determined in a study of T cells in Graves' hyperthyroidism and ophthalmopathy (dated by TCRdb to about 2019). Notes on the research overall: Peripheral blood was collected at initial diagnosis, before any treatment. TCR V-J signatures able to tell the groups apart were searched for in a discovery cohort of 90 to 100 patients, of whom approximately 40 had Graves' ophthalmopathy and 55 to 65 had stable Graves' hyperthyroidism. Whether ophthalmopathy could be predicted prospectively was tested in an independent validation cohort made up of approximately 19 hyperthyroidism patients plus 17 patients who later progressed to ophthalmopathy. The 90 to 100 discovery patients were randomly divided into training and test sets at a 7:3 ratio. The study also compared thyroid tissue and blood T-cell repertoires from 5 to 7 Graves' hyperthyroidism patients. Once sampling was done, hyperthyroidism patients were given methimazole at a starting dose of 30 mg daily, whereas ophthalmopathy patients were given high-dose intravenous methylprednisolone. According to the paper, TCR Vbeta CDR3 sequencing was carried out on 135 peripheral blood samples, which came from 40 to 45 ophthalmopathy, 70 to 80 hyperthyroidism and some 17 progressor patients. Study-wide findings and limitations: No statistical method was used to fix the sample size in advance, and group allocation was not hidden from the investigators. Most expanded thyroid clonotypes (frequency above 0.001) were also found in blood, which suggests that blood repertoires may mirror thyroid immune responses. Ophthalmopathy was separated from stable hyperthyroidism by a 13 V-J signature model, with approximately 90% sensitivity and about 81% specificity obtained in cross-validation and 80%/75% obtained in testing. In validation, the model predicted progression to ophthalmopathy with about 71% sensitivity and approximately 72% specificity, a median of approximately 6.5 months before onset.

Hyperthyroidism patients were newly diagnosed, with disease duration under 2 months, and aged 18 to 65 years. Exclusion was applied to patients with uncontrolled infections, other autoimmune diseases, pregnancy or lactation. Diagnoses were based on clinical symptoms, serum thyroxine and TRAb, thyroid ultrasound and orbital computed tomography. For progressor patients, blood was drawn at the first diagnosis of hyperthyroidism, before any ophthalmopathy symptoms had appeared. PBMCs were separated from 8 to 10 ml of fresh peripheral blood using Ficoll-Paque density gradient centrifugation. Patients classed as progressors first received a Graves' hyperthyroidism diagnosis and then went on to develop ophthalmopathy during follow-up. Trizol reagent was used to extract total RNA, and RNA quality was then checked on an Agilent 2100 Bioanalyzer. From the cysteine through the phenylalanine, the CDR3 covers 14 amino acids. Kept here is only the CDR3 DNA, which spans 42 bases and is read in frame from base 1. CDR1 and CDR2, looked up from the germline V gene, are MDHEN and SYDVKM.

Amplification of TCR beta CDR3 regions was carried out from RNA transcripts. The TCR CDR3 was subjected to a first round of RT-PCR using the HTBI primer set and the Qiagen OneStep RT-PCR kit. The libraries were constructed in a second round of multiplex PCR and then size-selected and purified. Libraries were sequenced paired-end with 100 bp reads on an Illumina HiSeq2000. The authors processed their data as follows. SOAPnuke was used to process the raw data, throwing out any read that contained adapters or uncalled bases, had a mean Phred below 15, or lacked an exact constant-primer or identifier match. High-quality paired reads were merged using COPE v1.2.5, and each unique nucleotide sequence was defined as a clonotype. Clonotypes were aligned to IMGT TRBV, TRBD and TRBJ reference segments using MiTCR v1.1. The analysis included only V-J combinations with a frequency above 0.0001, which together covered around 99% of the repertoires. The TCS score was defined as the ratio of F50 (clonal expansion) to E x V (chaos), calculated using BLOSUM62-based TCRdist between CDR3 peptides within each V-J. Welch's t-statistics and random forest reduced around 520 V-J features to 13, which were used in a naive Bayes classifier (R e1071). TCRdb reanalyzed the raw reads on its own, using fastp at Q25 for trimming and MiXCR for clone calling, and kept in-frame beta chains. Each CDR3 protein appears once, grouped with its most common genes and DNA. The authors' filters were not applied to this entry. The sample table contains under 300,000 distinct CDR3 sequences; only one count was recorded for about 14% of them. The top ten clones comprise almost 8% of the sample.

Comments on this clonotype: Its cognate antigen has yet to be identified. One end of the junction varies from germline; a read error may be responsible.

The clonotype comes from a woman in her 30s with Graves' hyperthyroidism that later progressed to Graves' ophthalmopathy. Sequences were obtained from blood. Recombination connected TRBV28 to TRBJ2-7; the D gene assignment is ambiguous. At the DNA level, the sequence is TGTGCCGGCAGTTTATTTACCCTCCGAGACGAGCAGTACTTC. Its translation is CAGSLFTLRDEQYF. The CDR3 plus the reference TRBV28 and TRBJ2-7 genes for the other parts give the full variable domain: DVKVTQSSRYLVKRTGEKVFLECVQDMDHENMFWYRQDPGLGLRLIYFSYDVKMKEKGDIPEGYSVSREKKERFSLILESASTNQTSMYLCAGSLFTLRDEQYFGPGTRLTVT.